Following are 20 T cell receptor beta chains from one sample sequenced in a study of cytomegalovirus exposure and HLA in healthy donors (dated by TCRdb to 2016 to 2017). The library came from the immunoSEQ multiplex PCR assay. The multiplex PCR relied on a mix of 60 forward primers for TCR Vbeta segments and 13 reverse primers for TCR Jbeta segments. TCRdb retrieved this table from immuneACCESS and kept in-frame rearrangements only. Not all clones are present; in checked studies, unresolved V genes account for under half, and no reason is known for the remainder. A total of tens of thousands of clones appear in this sample, around two thirds of them only once. The top ten clonotypes cover roughly 9.8% of the sample. Source material: PBMCs. Every receptor here comes from a woman between 50 and 59 years old in good health and CMV-seropositive.

This CDR3 reads CASTGTGGVGEQFF. CDR3 nucleotide sequence: TGTGCCAGTACCGGGACAGGGGGGGTGGGTGAGCAGTTCTTC. The chain is built from TRBV11-2 and TRBJ2-1, with TRBD1 matching 11 bases. The CDR3 consists of 14 residues. Germline V gene data show CDR1 as SGHAT and CDR2 as FQNNGV. V trimming: 9 bases; J trimming: 9 bases; junction bases outside the gene matches: 10.

The chain combines TRBV27 with TRBJ2-3; perhaps TRBD1 as D (6 bases). Trimming pared 5 bases from V and 0 bases from J, leaving 12 bases between. Germline CDR1 MNHEY, CDR2 SMNVEV (reference sequence). This CDR3 comprises 15 residues. The CDR3 region is CASSPGTTSTDTQYF. CDR3 nucleotides: TGTGCCAGCAGTCCCGGGACAACTAGCACAGATACGCAGTATTTT.

J is TRBJ2-2 and V is TRBV10-2; D gene uncertain. The CDR3 is 14 residues long. Trimming removed 7 bases from V and 0 bases from J, with 9 bases in between. Germline V lookup: CDR1 WSHSY, CDR2 SAAADI. The CDR3: CASTVEANTGELFF. The CDR3 nucleotides read TGCGCCAGCACTGTAGAAGCGAACACCGGGGAGCTGTTTTTT.

This sequence joins TRBV6-6 and TRBJ1-4; D perhaps matches TRBD1 (6 bases). There are 13 residues in the CDR3. The germline V and J ends were trimmed by 7 bases and 8 bases, with 14 bases remaining between them. Germline loops: CDR1 MNHNY, CDR2 SVGAGI (reference sequence). The DNA of the CDR3 is TGTGCCAGCATTGCGGGGGCCCGGGAAAAACTGTTTTTT. The encoded protein is CASIAGAREKLFF.

The V call is TRBV6-1, the J call TRBJ1-2; D is perhaps TRBD1 (5 bases). The CDR3 is 15 residues long. Trimming shortened V by 0 bases and J by 5 bases, and 13 bases separated the two germline ends. The germline gives CDR1 MNHNS, CDR2 SASEGT. The CDR3 region is CASSEAGGTAYGYTF. CDR3 coding DNA: TGTGCCAGCAGTGAAGCGGGGGGAACTGCTTATGGCTACACCTTC.

V usage is TRBV30 and J usage is TRBJ2-3, with 10 bases fitting TRBD2. The CDR3 is made up of 17 amino acids. The V gene's germline CDR1 is GTSNPN and CDR2 SVGIG (reference sequence). V lost 3 bases to trimming and J lost 2 bases; unmatched junction nucleotides: 11. CDR3 sequence: CAWRRRSLAGVTDTQYF. The CDR3 DNA is TGTGCCTGGAGGCGGAGGTCCCTAGCGGGGGTCACAGATACGCAGTATTTT.

The genes are TRBV7-2 and TRBJ2-1, with 12 bases lining up with TRBD2. V dropped 3 bases and J dropped 9; count of bases not matched to a gene: 6. CDR1 SGHTA and CDR2 FQGNSA come from the germline V gene. This CDR3 comprises 15 residues. Written as DNA, the CDR3 is TGTGCCAGCAGCTTCCGACTAGCGGGAGTTCTTGAGCAGTTCTTC. Amino acids: CASSFRLAGVLEQFF.

The chain has TRBV11-2 and TRBJ1-4; 7 positions match TRBD1. The CDR3 runs 15 residues. Germline V gene sequence: CDR1 SGHAT, CDR2 FQNNGV. With V trimmed by 5 bases and J by 7 bases, 10 bases remained unmatched. CDR3 region: CASSRQEGAAEKLFF. The CDR3, as DNA: TGTGCCAGCAGCCGACAGGAGGGGGCGGCTGAAAAACTGTTTTTT.

The gene calls are TRBV7-2 and TRBJ1-5; D might be TRBD1 (6 bases). The CDR3 sequence is 16 residues long. The ends were cut back, 1 base at V and 5 bases at J, with 15 bases in the middle. Germline V gene sequence: CDR1 SGHTA, CDR2 FQGNSA. CDR3 bases: TGTGCCAGCAGCTTAGGAGGGGGGGGTAACGATCAGCCCCAGCATTTT. Protein sequence: CASSLGGGGNDQPQHF.

Here the CDR3 reads CASTLGAYNSPLHF. The CDR3 DNA follows: TGTGCCAGTACCCTGGGGGCTTATAATTCACCCCTCCACTTT. The chain carries TRBV19 and TRBJ1-6, with a possible D match to TRBD1 (6 bases). V gave up 7 bases and J gave up 4 bases, with 11 bases separating them. This CDR3 is built from 14 residues. Germline CDR1 LNHDA, CDR2 SQIVND (reference sequence).

The V and J genes are TRBV9 and TRBJ2-7; 7 bases are shared with TRBD2. Trimming cost V 3 bases and J 1 base; bases outside gene matches: 7. This CDR3 is built from 15 residues. Germline V gives CDR1 SGDLS, CDR2 YYNGEE. CDR3 region: CASSARSGPSYEQYF. CDR3 DNA: TGTGCCAGCAGCGCTCGTAGCGGGCCATCCTACGAGCAGTACTTC.

The V and J genes are TRBV28 and TRBJ2-7; a weak D match, TRBD2 (6 bases). Looked up from germline, CDR1 is MDHEN and CDR2 is SYDVKM. The CDR3 is made up of 23 amino acids. V shed 3 bases and J shed 7 bases, with 43 bases lying between them. The CDR3 DNA follows: TGTGCCAGCAGTTTTAAGACCTTTTCGGCGTACCGGCCTCCGGGGGTGAATTCAATAGAGCAGTACTTC. Amino acids: CASSFKTFSAYRPPGVNSIEQYF.

This clone turned up a few times. The CDR3 protein is CASSPTGAAYEQYF. CDR3 sequence (DNA): TGTGCCAGCTCACCAACAGGGGCGGCCTACGAGCAGTACTTC. The chain links TRBV18 to TRBJ2-7, with 7 bases fitting TRBD1. The CDR3 length is 14 residues. The J segment lost 2 bases and the V segment lost 2 bases, leaving 3 bases of the junction unmatched. The germline gives CDR1 KGHSH, CDR2 LQKENI.

The chain employs TRBV7-3 and TRBJ2-3, with TRBD2 identical over 10 bases. This CDR3 is built from 17 residues. Per the germline V gene, CDR1 is SGHTA and CDR2 is FQGTGA. Trimming removed 4 bases from V and 2 bases from J; junction bases left unmatched: 9. Here the CDR3 DNA reads TGTGCCAGCAGCTCGGGACTAGCGACGATCCTCACAGATACGCAGTATTTT. Translated, it gives CASSSGLATILTDTQYF. The complete variable domain, with remaining parts taken from reference TRBV7-3 and TRBJ2-3, reads GAGVSQTPSNKVTEKGKYVELRCDPISGHTALYWYRQSLGQGPEFLIYFQGTGAADDSGLPNDRFFAVRPEGSVSTLKIQRTERGDSAVYLCASSSGLATILTDTQYFGPGTRLTVL.

The chain links TRBV5-4 to TRBJ1-1; D not resolved. Germline assignment: CDR1 SGHNT and CDR2 YYREEE (reference sequence). V shed 2 bases and J shed 2 bases, with 7 bases lying between them. CDR3 length: 13 amino acids. For the CDR3, the DNA is TGTGCCAGCAGCTTCTTCACTAACACTGAAGCTTTCTTT. This translates into CASSFFTNTEAFF.

The V call is TRBV28, the J call TRBJ2-1; 10 nucleotides agree with TRBD2. Germline loops: CDR1 MDHEN, CDR2 SYDVKM. V shed 1 base, J shed 9 bases, and the junction held 6 bases outside the gene matches. This CDR3 has 15 amino acids. The DNA of the CDR3 is TGTGCCAGCAGTTTATCCCTAGCGGGGGTGAGTGAGCAGTTCTTC. Translation gives CASSLSLAGVSEQFF.

V usage is TRBV5-4 and J usage is TRBJ2-5; the match to TRBD2 covers 10 bases. Trimming removed 3 bases from V and 5 bases from J; junction bases left unmatched: 10. The germline V gene encodes CDR1 SGHNT and CDR2 YYREEE (reference sequence). This CDR3 has 16 residues. In DNA, the CDR3 is TGTGCCAGCAGCTATCTAGAGCGGGGGGGCGGTGAGACCCAGTACTTC. Its protein product is CASSYLERGGGETQYF.

J is TRBJ1-1 and V is TRBV5-1; TRBD1 might be the D (5 bases). The germline gives CDR1 SGHRS, CDR2 YFSETQ. The CDR3 is 15 amino acids. The V end was cut by 0 bases, the J end by 1 base, with 10 bases between. CDR3: CASSLVVTANTEAFF. The CDR3 DNA sequence: TGCGCCAGCAGCTTGGTCGTGACAGCGAACACTGAAGCTTTCTTT. The whole variable domain, remainder taken from reference TRBV5-1 and TRBJ1-1, is KAGVTQTPRYLIKTRGQQVTLSCSPISGHRSVSWYQQTPGQGLQFLFEYFSETQRNKGNFPGRFSGRQFSNSRSEMNVSTLELGDSALYLCASSLVVTANTEAFFGQGTRLTVV.

The chain carries TRBV2 and TRBJ2-7; tentative D call: TRBD2 (7 bases). This CDR3 comprises 16 residues. In germline, CDR1 is SNHLY, CDR2 FYNNEI. With 2 bases removed from V and 2 bases from J, the gap between germline ends came to 16 bases. DNA of the CDR3: TGTGCCAGCAGTGAACGGGTCGGGGGGCTAGCCTACGAGCAGTACTTC. Protein sequence: CASSERVGGLAYEQYF.

This sequence joins TRBV19 and TRBJ2-7; D uncertain. The CDR3 loop spans 15 amino acids. Germline CDR1 reads LNHDA; CDR2 reads SQIVND (reference sequence). Trimming removed 6 bases from V and 0 bases from J, with 15 bases in between. CDR3 sequence (DNA): TGTGCCAGTAGCCCGTCCGGGTTGTCCTCCTACGAGCAGTACTTC. This gives the protein CASSPSGLSSYEQYF.